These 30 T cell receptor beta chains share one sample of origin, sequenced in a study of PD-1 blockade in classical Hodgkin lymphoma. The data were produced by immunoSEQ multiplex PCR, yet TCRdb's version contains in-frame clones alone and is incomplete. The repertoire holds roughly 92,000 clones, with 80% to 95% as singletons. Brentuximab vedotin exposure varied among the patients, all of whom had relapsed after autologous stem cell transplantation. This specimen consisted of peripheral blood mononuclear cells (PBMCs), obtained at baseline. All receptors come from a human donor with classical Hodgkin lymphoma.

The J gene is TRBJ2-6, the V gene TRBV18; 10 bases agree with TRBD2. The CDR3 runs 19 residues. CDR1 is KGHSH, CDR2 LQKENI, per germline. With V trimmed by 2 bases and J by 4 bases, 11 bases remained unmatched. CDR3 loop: CASSPAVVLAGEGANVLTF. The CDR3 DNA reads TGTGCCAGCTCACCAGCGGTAGTTCTAGCGGGAGAGGGGGCCAACGTCCTGACTTTC.

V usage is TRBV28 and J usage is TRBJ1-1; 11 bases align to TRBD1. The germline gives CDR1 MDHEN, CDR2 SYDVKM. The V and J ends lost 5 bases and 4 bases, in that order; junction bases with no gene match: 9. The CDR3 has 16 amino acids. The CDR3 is CASSLETGTGGTEAFF. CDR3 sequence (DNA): TGTGCCAGCAGTCTAGAGACCGGGACAGGGGGCACTGAAGCTTTCTTT. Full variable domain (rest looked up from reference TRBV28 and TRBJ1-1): DVKVTQSSRYLVKRTGEKVFLECVQDMDHENMFWYRQDPGLGLRLIYFSYDVKMKEKGDIPEGYSVSREKKERFSLILESASTNQTSMYLCASSLETGTGGTEAFFGQGTRLTVV.

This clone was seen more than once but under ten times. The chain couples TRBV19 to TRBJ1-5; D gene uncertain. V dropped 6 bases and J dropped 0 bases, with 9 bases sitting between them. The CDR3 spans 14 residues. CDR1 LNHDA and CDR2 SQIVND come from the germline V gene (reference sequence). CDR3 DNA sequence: TGTGCCAGTAGCTCGTGGGTTAGCAATCAGCCCCAGCATTTT. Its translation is CASSSWVSNQPQHF. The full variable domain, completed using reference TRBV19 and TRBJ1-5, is DGGITQSPKYLFRKEGQNVTLSCEQNLNHDAMYWYRQDPGQGLRLIYYSQIVNDFQKGDIAEGYSVSREKKESFPLTVTSAQKNPTAFYLCASSSWVSNQPQHFGDGTRLSIL.

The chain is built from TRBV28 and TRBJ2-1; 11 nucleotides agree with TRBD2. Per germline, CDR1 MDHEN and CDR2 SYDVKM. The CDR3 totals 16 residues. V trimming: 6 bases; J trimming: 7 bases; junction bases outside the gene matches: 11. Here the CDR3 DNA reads TGTGCCAGCAGCCTAGTAACTAGCGGGAGACAAAATGAGCAGTTCTTC. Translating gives CASSLVTSGRQNEQFF.

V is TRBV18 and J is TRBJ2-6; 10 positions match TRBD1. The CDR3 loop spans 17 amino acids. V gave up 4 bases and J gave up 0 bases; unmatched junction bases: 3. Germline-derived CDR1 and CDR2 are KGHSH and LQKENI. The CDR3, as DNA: TGTGCCAGCTCACACCGGGACAGGGGCTCTGGGGCCAACGTCCTGACTTTC. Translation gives CASSHRDRGSGANVLTF.

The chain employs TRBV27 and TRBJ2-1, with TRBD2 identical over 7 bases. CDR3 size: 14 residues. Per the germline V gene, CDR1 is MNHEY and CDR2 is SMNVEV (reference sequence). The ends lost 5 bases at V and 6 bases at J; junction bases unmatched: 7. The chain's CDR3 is CASSPAGSGNEQFF. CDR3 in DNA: TGTGCCAGCAGTCCAGCGGGATCCGGCAATGAGCAGTTCTTC.

Here the CDR3 DNA reads TGTGCCAGCAGCTTGACTAGCGGCCTCACAGATACGCAGTATTTT. Translated: CASSLTSGLTDTQYF. The chain recombines TRBV7-9 with TRBJ2-3, with TRBD2 identical over 9 bases. With 3 bases clipped from V and 2 bases from J, the junction kept 3 bases outside the gene matches. Germline-derived CDR1 and CDR2 are SEHNR and FQNEAQ (reference sequence). The CDR3 runs to 15 residues.

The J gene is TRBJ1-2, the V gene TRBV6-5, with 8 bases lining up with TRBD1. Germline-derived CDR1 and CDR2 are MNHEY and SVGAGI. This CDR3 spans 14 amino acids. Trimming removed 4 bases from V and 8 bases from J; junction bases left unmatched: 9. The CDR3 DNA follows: TGTGCCAGCAGTTTGGTTCAGGGGGCAGGAGGCTACACCTTC. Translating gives CASSLVQGAGGYTF.

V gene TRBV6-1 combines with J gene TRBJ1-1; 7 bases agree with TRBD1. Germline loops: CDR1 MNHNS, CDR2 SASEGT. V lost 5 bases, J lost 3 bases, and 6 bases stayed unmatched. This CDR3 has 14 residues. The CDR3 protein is CASSRTGGDTEAFF. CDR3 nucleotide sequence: TGTGCCAGCAGTAGGACAGGAGGGGACACTGAAGCTTTCTTT.

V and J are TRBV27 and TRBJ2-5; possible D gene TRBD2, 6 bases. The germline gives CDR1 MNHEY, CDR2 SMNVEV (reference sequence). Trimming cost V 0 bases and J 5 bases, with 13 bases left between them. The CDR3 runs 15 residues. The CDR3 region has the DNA TGTGCCAGCAGTTTATCCTCGGCGGGAAGCGAGACCCAGTACTTC. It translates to CASSLSSAGSETQYF.

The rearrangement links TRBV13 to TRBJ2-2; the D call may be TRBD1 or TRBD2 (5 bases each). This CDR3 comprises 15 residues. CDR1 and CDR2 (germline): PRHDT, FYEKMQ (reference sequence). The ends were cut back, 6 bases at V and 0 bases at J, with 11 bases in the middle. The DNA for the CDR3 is TGTGCCAGCAGGATTCTGGGGGCGAACACCGGGGAGCTGTTTTTT. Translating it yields CASRILGANTGELFF.

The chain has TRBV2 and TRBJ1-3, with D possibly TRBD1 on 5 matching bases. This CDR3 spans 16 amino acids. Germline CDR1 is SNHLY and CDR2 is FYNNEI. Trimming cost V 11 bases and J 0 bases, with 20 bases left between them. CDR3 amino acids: CAWGTGNSFSGNTIYF. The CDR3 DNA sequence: TGTGCCTGGGGGACCGGAAACAGCTTCTCTGGAAACACCATATATTTT.

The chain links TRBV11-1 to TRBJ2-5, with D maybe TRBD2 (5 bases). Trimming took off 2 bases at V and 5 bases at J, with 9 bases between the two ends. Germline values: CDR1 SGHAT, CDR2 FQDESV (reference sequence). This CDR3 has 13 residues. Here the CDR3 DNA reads TGTGCCAGCAGCTTACCCCCGGGGGAGACCCAGTACTTC. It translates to CASSLPPGETQYF.

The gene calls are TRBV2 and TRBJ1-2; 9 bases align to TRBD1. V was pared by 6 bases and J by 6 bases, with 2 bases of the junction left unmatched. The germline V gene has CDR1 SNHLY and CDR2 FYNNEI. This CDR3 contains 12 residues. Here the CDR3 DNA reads TGTGCCAGCAGGACAGGGGGGAATGGCTACACCTTC. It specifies CASRTGGNGYTF.

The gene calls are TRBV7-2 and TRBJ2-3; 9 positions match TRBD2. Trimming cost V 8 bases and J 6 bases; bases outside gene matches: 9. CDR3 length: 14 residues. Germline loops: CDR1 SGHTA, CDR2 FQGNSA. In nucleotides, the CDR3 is TGTGCCAGCCTCATAGCGGGAGCATATGATACGCAGTATTTT. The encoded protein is CASLIAGAYDTQYF.

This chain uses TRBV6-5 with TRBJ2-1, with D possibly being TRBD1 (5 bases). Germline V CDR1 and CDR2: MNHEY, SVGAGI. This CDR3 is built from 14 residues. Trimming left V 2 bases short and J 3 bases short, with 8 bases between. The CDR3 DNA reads TGTGCCAGCAGTTACCAAGACAGCTACAATGAGCAGTTCTTC. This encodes CASSYQDSYNEQFF.

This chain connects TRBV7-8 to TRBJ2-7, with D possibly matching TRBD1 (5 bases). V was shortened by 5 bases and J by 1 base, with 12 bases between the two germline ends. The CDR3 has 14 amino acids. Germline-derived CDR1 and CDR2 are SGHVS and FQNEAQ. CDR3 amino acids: CASSIVTASYEQYF. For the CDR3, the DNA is TGTGCCAGCAGCATCGTGACAGCGTCCTACGAGCAGTACTTC. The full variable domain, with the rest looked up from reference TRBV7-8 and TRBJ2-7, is GAGVSQSPRYKVAKRGQDVALRCDPISGHVSLFWYQQALGQGPEFLTYFQNEAQLDKSGLPSDRFFAERPEGSVSTLKIQRTQQEDSAVYLCASSIVTASYEQYFGPGTRLTVT.

CDR3 DNA: TGCGCCAGCAGGAACCAGGGTTCTGGGGCCAACGTCCTGACTTTC. It specifies CASRNQGSGANVLTF. The chain has TRBV5-1 and TRBJ2-6; D is possibly TRBD1 (5 bases). Germline CDR1 SGHRS, CDR2 YFSETQ. This CDR3 region has 15 residues. V lost 5 bases, J lost 1 base, and 10 bases lay in between.

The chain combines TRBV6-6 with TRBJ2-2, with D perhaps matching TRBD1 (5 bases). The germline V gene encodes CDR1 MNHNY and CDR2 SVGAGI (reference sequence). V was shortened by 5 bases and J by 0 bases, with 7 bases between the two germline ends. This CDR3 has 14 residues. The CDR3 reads CASSLDTNTGELFF. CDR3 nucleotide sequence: TGTGCCAGCAGTCTGGACACGAACACCGGGGAGCTGTTTTTT.

CDR3 DNA: TGTGCCAGCAGCGTAGGGGGGGACGTAGAGACCCAGTACTTC. It encodes CASSVGGDVETQYF. The chain uses TRBV9 and TRBJ2-5; D is perhaps TRBD2 (6 bases). V lost 0 bases and J lost 4, with 10 bases in between. CDR1 SGDLS and CDR2 YYNGEE come from the germline V gene. This CDR3 contains 14 residues.

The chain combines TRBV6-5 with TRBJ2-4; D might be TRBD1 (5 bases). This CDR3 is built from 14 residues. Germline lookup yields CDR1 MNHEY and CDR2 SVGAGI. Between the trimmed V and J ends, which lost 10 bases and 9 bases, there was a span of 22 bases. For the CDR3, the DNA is TGTGCCACAGAAAAAGCAGGGATAACGGGCATTCAGTACTTC. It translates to CATEKAGITGIQYF.

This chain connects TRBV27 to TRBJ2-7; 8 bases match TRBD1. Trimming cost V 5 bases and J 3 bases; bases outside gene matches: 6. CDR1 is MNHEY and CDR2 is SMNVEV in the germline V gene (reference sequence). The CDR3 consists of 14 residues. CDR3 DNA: TGTGCCAGCAGTGCCGGGACAGGATACTACGAGCAGTACTTC. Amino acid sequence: CASSAGTGYYEQYF.

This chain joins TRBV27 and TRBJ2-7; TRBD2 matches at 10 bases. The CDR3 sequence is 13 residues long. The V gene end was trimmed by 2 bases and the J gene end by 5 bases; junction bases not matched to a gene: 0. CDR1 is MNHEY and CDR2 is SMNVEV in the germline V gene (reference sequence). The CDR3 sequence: CASSLLAGDEQYF. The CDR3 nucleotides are TGTGCCAGCAGTTTACTAGCGGGAGACGAGCAGTACTTC.

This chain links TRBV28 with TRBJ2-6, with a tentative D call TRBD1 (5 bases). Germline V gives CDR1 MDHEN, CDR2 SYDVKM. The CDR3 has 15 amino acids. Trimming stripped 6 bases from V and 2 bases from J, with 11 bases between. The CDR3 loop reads CASSFSGPGANVLTF. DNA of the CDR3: TGTGCCAGCAGCTTTTCAGGGCCTGGGGCCAACGTCCTGACTTTC.

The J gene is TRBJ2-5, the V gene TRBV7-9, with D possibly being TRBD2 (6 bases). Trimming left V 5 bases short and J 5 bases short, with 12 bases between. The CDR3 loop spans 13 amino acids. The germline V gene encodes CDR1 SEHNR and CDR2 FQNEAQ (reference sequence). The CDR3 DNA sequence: TGTGCCAGCAGCGCACTGGGGAGGGAGACCCAGTACTTC. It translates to CASSALGRETQYF.

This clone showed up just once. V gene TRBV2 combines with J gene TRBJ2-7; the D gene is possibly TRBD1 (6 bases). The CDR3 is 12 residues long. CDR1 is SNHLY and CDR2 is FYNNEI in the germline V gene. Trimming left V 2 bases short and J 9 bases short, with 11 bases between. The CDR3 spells CASSEQGLVQYF. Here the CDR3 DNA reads TGTGCCAGCAGTGAACAGGGGTTAGTGCAGTACTTC.

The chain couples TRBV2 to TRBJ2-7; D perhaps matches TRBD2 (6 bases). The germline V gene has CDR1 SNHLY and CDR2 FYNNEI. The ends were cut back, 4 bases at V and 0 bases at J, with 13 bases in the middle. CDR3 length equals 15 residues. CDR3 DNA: TGTGCCAGCAGTGCAGGGCAGGAGGGCTCCTACGAGCAGTACTTC. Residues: CASSAGQEGSYEQYF.

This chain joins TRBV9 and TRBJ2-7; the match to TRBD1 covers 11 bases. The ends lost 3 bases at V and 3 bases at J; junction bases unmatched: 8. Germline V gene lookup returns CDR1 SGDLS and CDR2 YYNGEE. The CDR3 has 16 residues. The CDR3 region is CASSGSTGTGGYEQYF. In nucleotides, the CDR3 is TGTGCCAGCAGCGGATCGACCGGGACAGGGGGCTACGAGCAGTACTTC.

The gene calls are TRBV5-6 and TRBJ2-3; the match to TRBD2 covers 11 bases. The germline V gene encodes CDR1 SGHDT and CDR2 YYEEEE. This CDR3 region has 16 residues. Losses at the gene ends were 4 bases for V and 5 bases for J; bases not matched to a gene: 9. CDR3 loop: CASSHRTSGWKDTQYF. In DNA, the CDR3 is TGTGCCAGCAGCCACCGGACTAGCGGGTGGAAAGATACGCAGTATTTT.

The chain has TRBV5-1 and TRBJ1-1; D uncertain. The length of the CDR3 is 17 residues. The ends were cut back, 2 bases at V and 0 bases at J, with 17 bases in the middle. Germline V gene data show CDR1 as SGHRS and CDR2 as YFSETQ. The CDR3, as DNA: TGCGCCAGCAGCTTCGACCCTTTATCTTTTATGAACACTGAAGCTTTCTTT. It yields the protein CASSFDPLSFMNTEAFF.